Listed below are T cell receptor beta chains from one sample, sequenced in a study of blood T cell repertoires in COVID-19. Sequenced by immunoSEQ multiplex PCR; TCRdb stores in-frame clones only, minus some. The sample records around 42,000 clones, about four fifths being singletons. The sequenced sample was peripheral blood. These receptors came from an elderly woman with acute or convalescent COVID-19. Both conserved end residues are part of each CDR3. Each record gives: CDR3 length, V gene, clone size, CDR3 protein. Clone size is shown for a subset of rows, as once, few, many or a class of expanded clone.

>16|TRBV6-5|.
CASSYSRNLPGYGYTF
>17|TRBV2|.
CASSTLIGTGWSDTQYF
>16|TRBV7-3|few
CASSLTGRRNQETQYF
>16|TRBV10-3|.
CAISGTGGGNTGELFF
>15|TRBV7-2|.
CASSLVGQTTYEQYF
>15|TRBV5-6|.
CASSLQGVNTGELFF
>14|TRBV4-1|once
CASSQDWATDTQYF
>16|TRBV4-3|.
CASSQEVTGGSRPQHF
>15|TRBV6-5|.
CASRFGTGWNSPLHF
>14|TRBV5-1|.
CASSLGQGDYGYTF
>15|TRBV6-6|once
CASSYSPQQGMGYTF
>18|TRBV10-3|.
CAISESAGGMRGYNEQFF
>15|TRBV27|few
CASKSPVDSIYGYTF
>12|TRBV5-4|.
CASSLQRVEQFF
>15|TRBV6-1|.
CASSENQGTNQPQHF
>16|TRBV7-9|.
CASSTQDRGSSYGYTF
>20|TRBV10-1|.
CASSEAVRDKRRGALREAFF
>12|TRBV30|.
CAWSRAVGELFF
>14|TRBV11-2|.
CASSPRGVLTEAFF
>16|TRBV7-6|.
CASSPSMVAGIYEQYF
>15|TRBV4-3|.
CASSQEWGRGQGYTF
>17|TRBV15|.
CATSRRPGTGRGDTQYF
>15|TRBV7-6|.
CASSLSGTKHDEQFF
>13|TRBV6-5|.
CASRPPGRGGYTF
>12|TRBV11-2|.
CASRTQNYGYTF
>13|TRBV27|.
CASKRREDTEAFF
>17|TRBV5-4|.
CASTRGGATVILDTQYF
>15|TRBV5-6|.
CASSFGLDSYNEQFF
>12|TRBV7-2|.
CASSLEGDGYTF
>13|TRBV7-2|.
CASSFGGAGGYTF
>16|TRBV24-1|.
CATSDRDRGDNQPQHF
>15|TRBV9|few
CASSATPTGPYGYTF
>15|TRBV9|many
CASSVANVENSPLHF
>22|TRBV2|.
CASGRLAGASWEGFLSTDTQYF
>13|TRBV11-2|.
CASSLGEGAEAFF
>15|TRBV19|.
CASSQYGTEDQPQHF
>13|TRBV3-1/TRBV3-2|.
CASSFTGKAGYTF
>13|TRBV19|.
CASRQGPSETQYF
>17|TRBV9|.
CASSVGTSGGNTGELFF
>13|TRBV10-3|.
CAVSGAATDTQYF
>14|TRBV6-6|.
CASSFLQGSHGYTF